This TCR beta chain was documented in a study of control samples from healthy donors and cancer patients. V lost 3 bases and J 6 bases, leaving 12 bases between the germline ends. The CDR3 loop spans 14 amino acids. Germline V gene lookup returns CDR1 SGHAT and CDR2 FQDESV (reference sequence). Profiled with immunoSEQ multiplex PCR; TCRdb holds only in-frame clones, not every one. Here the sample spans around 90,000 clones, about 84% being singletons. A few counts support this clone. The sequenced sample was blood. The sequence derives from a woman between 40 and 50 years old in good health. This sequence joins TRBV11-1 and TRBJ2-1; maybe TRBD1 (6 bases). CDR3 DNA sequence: TGTGCCAGCAGCTTTCAGGGGTACAGCAATGAGCAGTTCTTC. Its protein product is CASSFQGYSNEQFF.